Here is one TCR beta chain with its context. The data are from a study of blood T cell repertoires in COVID-19. At the level of the study: Italy, Spain and the United States were the sources of the convalescent and acute COVID-19 samples.

Here immunoSEQ multiplex PCR was the method, and the copy in TCRdb shows in-frame clones only, minus some. The data hold 250,000 to 350,000 clones, with approximately 83% observed a single time. Cohort placement rested on clinical history that participants reported themselves. The CDR3 extends over 11 amino acids. V was trimmed by 6 bases and J by 6 bases, leaving 7 bases between them. The germline gives CDR1 MNHEY, CDR2 SVGAGI. The V gene is TRBV6-5, the J gene TRBJ2-3; D is unclear. Sequencing input: PBMCs or T cells enriched from blood (not recorded which). The clonotype was recovered from a woman aged 25 to 39 who had recovered from COVID-19. CDR3 sequence reads: CASRQKDTQYF. CDR3 DNA sequence: TGTGCCAGCAGACAAAAGGATACGCAGTATTTT.